These T cell receptor beta chains were read from a single sample in a study of T cells in Graves' hyperthyroidism and ophthalmopathy. TCRdb independently ran MiXCR on the multiplex PCR reads; one entry per CDR3 protein. Of a few hundred thousand distinct CDR3 sequences in the sample, about 20% are singletons; the top ten hold more than 25%. The sample taken for sequencing was blood. These receptors were taken from a man between 18 and 29 years old with Graves' hyperthyroidism. Both conserved end residues are part of each CDR3. The D gene is left open where the match is weak. Some rows mark clone size as missing; the rest say once, few, many or name a class of expanded clone.

size,V,D,J,DNA,CDR3
many,TRBV20-1,-,TRBJ1-2,TGCAGTGCTAGAGAAAACGAGCGGGGCTACACCTTC,CSARENERGYTF
many,TRBV6-1,TRBD1,TRBJ1-2,TGTGCCAGCAGCCGCGCCGGGACAGGGGGCTATGGCTACACCTTC,CASSRAGTGGYGYTF
-,TRBV28,TRBD2,TRBJ2-2,TGTGCCAGCAGTTCCAAAAGCGGGAGAGTCGGGGAGCTGTTTTTT,CASSSKSGRVGELFF
few,TRBV5-4,TRBD1,TRBJ2-7,TGTGCCGGCAGCTCCGGACAGGGCCCCTACGAGCAGTACTTC,CAGSSGQGPYEQYF
many,TRBV10-3,-,TRBJ2-5,TGTGCCACCTTAGACAGGAATGAAGAGACCCAGTACTTC,CATLDRNEETQYF
many,TRBV2,-,TRBJ2-7,TGTGCCAGCAGTGATGCGCGAGACGAGCAGTACTTC,CASSDARDEQYF
-,TRBV12-3/TRBV12-4,-,TRBJ1-2,TGTGCCAGCAGTTTTCTAGCCGGGAACTATGGCTACACCTTC,CASSFLAGNYGYTF
-,TRBV6-5,-,TRBJ2-7,TGTGCCAGCAGTTACGGTGGGGGGCCTCTTCCGGACGAGCAGTACTTC,CASSYGGGPLPDEQYF
many,TRBV7-3,TRBD1,TRBJ2-5,TGTGCCAGCAGTTTGACAGGGGGCGCAGAGACCCAGTACTTC,CASSLTGGAETQYF
-,TRBV2,-,TRBJ2-4,TGTGCCAGCAGTGAAGAGGGGGATTTAGCCAAAAACATTCAGTACTTC,CASSEEGDLAKNIQYF
many,TRBV2,-,TRBJ1-5,TGTGCCAGCAGGGAGGACACCCGCAATCAGCCCCAGCATTTT,CASREDTRNQPQHF
few,TRBV11-2,-,TRBJ1-2,TGTGCCAGCAGCTCAGAGACAGGCCTCTATGGCTACACCTTC,CASSSETGLYGYTF
few,TRBV20-1,-,TRBJ1-1,TGCAGTGCCCATAAGCGGGGTAACACTGAAGCTTTCTTT,CSAHKRGNTEAFF
-,TRBV3-1,-,TRBJ1-1,TGTGCCAGCAGCCAAGGGGTTGAGACAGTCACTGAAGCTTTCTTT,CASSQGVETVTEAFF
many,TRBV28,TRBD1,TRBJ2-7,TGTGCCAGCAGTTCGACAGGGGGCAGCCACGAGCAGTACTTC,CASSSTGGSHEQYF
many,TRBV28,-,TRBJ2-5,TGTGCCAGCAGTACATACAGGTGCCAAGAGACCCAGTACTTC,CASSTYRCQETQYF
few,TRBV19,TRBD1,TRBJ1-1,TGTGCCAGTAGGAGGGGCAGGGGGCTCACTGAAGCTTTCTTT,CASRRGRGLTEAFF
many,TRBV6-1,TRBD1,TRBJ2-5,TGTGCCAGCAGCCAGGGGATACAGGGGGACCAAGAGACCCAGTACTTC,CASSQGIQGDQETQYF
few,TRBV5-5,-,TRBJ2-5,TGTGCCAGCAGCCTCCATCGCAACAAAGAGACCCAGTACTTC,CASSLHRNKETQYF
many,TRBV6-2/TRBV6-3,-,TRBJ2-1,TGTGCCAGCAGTTACTGGCAGACGGACAATGAGCAGTTCTTC,CASSYWQTDNEQFF
many,TRBV7-8,-,TRBJ1-1,TGTGCCAGCGGGCGTTGGGTCACTGAAGCTTTCTTT,CASGRWVTEAFF
many,TRBV6-5,TRBD1,TRBJ2-2,TGTGCCAGCAGTTCGCCGGGACAGCCATTTACCGGGGAGCTGTTTTTT,CASSSPGQPFTGELFF
-,TRBV5-6,-,TRBJ1-2,TGTGCCAGCAGCTTGGGGACAGCTATCTATGGCTACACCTTC,CASSLGTAIYGYTF
many,TRBV27,-,TRBJ2-7,TGTGCCAGCACTCTAAGGATGGGATACGAGCAGTACTTC,CASTLRMGYEQYF
-,TRBV12-3/TRBV12-4,TRBD1,TRBJ2-7,TGTGCCAGCAGTTTTAGTCAGGGGGCATCCGAGCAGTACTTC,CASSFSQGASEQYF
-,TRBV20-1,TRBD1,TRBJ2-7,TGCAGTGCCCCGGGACAGCTGTCCTACGAGCAGTACTTC,CSAPGQLSYEQYF
few,TRBV6-1,-,TRBJ1-2,TGTGCCAGCACCCGAAACGGGCTTGGGCAAGCCAACTATGGCTACACCTTC,CASTRNGLGQANYGYTF
many,TRBV30,-,TRBJ2-5,TGTGCCTGGAACCGGCGGTACCAAGAGACCCAGTACTTC,CAWNRRYQETQYF
many,TRBV11-2,-,TRBJ2-7,TGTGCCAGCAGCTTATTTGAGGGGCTAGAACTCTCCTTC,CASSLFEGLELSF
many,TRBV20-1,-,TRBJ1-5,TGCAGTGCTAGCACAGGGATCAATCAGCCCCAGCATTTT,CSASTGINQPQHF
-,TRBV4-1,-,TRBJ2-7,TGCGCCAGCAGCCAAGGGCAGGGCTTTGGCGAGCGGTACTTC,CASSQGQGFGERYF
many,TRBV27,-,TRBJ2-7,TGTGCCAGCAGTTACTCGACAGACTACGAGCAGTACTTC,CASSYSTDYEQYF
-,TRBV30,-,TRBJ1-1,TGTGCCTGGAGTGAACAGGCGGCCACTGAAGCTTTCTTT,CAWSEQAATEAFF
many,TRBV20-1,-,TRBJ2-5,TGCAGTGCTAGAGAACTAGGTCCCCCCCCAGAGACCCAGTACTTC,CSARELGPPPETQYF
many,TRBV27,-,TRBJ1-1,TGTGCCAGCAGCCACGGGGGCTCGATCCTGAACACTGAAGCTTTCTTT,CASSHGGSILNTEAFF
many,TRBV27,-,TRBJ2-5,TGTGCCAGCAGTTCGGACGCCGGGGTGGAGACCCAGTACTTC,CASSSDAGVETQYF
many,TRBV12-3/TRBV12-4,-,TRBJ1-1,TGTGCCAGCAGTTTCGGCAAGGGCAGTGGCACTGAAGCTTTCTTT,CASSFGKGSGTEAFF
-,TRBV6-5,TRBD1,TRBJ2-7,TGTGCCAGCAATTCGGACAGGCTCCGGTACGAGCAGTACTTC,CASNSDRLRYEQYF
many,TRBV12-3/TRBV12-4,-,TRBJ2-5,TGTGCCAGCAGTCCCCCGGTCCGGGGAGAGACCCAGTACTTC,CASSPPVRGETQYF
-,TRBV19,-,TRBJ1-1,TGTGCCAGTAAGTTTGGCACTGAAGCTTTCTTT,CASKFGTEAFF
many,TRBV20-1,TRBD1,TRBJ1-1,TGCAGTGGCCGAACCTCGGACAGGTCAGGCACTGAAGCTTTCTTT,CSGRTSDRSGTEAFF
many,TRBV27,-,TRBJ2-7,TGTGCCAGCAGTTTGAAAGGGGCAGGAGAGCAGTACTTC,CASSLKGAGEQYF
-,TRBV12-3/TRBV12-4,-,TRBJ1-2,TGTGCCAGCAGTTTAGGGACGGCTCAATATGGCTACACCTTC,CASSLGTAQYGYTF
-,TRBV4-1,TRBD2,TRBJ2-7,TGCGCCAGCAGCCATTTAGCGGGGGAACCTTCCTACGAGCAGTACTTC,CASSHLAGEPSYEQYF
many,TRBV7-8,-,TRBJ1-1,TGTGCCAGCAGCTCTGGGACACCAAAAGCTTTCTTT,CASSSGTPKAFF
many,TRBV12-3/TRBV12-4,TRBD1,TRBJ1-3,TGTGCCAGCAGTTTAAAAGCGTCAGGGGGATCGGGAAACACCATATATTTT,CASSLKASGGSGNTIYF